Below are 25 T cell receptor beta chains sequenced from a single sample in a study of monozygotic twins with inflammatory bowel disease. TCRdb re-called the 5' RACE reads; one entry per CDR3 protein, DNA not given. Here the sample table reports 200,000 to 250,000 distinct CDR3 sequences. The sample was blood. These TCRs come from a human donor with ulcerative colitis or Crohn's disease, or a healthy co-twin of an affected twin (not recorded which).

This chain links TRBV19 with TRBJ2-1; TCRdb indicates TRBD1, and absent DNA this call remains unverified. Per germline, CDR1 LNHDA and CDR2 SQIVND (reference sequence). The CDR3 loop spans 11 amino acids. The CDR3 region is CASAQENEQFF. Using reference TRBV19 and TRBJ2-1 for the parts outside the CDR3, the full variable domain is DGGITQSPKYLFRKEGQNVTLSCEQNLNHDAMYWYRQDPGQGLRLIYYSQIVNDFQKGDIAEGYSVSREKKESFPLTVTSAQKNPTAFYLCASAQENEQFFGPGTRLTVL.

This sequence joins TRBV7-8 and TRBJ1-1; as DNA is missing, the TRBD1 call by TCRdb cannot be tested. The CDR3 is made up of 16 amino acids. Looked up from germline, CDR1 is SGHVS and CDR2 is FQNEAQ. CDR3 in amino acids: CASSLVWQGSNTEAFF.

The rearrangement links TRBV7-9 to TRBJ2-1; TCRdb's D call of TRBD2 is untestable without DNA. This CDR3 is built from 17 residues. Germline V gene data show CDR1 as SEHNR and CDR2 as FQNEAQ (reference sequence). The CDR3 is CASSFGLAGGPSDEQFF.

The V call is TRBV12-3 or TRBV12-4, the J call TRBJ2-7; absent DNA, TCRdb's TRBD1 call cannot be checked. The CDR3 is made up of 14 amino acids. CDR3 in amino acids: CASSRRDRGSEQYF.

The chain carries TRBV4-2 and TRBJ2-7; TCRdb's D call of TRBD1 is untestable without DNA. This CDR3 contains 17 residues. CDR1 and CDR2 from the germline V gene are LGHNA and YNFKEQ. The CDR3 sequence: CASSQDPPGQFTYEQYF.

V gene TRBV7-9 combines with J gene TRBJ2-1. From germline, CDR1 is SEHNR and CDR2 FQNEAQ (reference sequence). The CDR3 extends over 14 amino acids. CDR3 protein: CASSFRDSLNEQFF.

The CDR3 protein is CASSSYSTLNTEAFF. The chain links TRBV5-1 to TRBJ1-1. Looked up from germline, CDR1 is SGHRS and CDR2 is YFSETQ. This CDR3 comprises 15 residues.

V usage is TRBV7-2 and J usage is TRBJ2-3; the TCRdb call, TRBD2, lacks DNA for checking. Germline CDR1 reads SGHTA; CDR2 reads FQGNSA. The CDR3 runs to 14 residues. The CDR3 spells CASSRDSPADTQYF. Drawing the rest from reference TRBV7-2 and TRBJ2-3, the complete variable domain is GAGVSQSPSNKVTEKGKDVELRCDPISGHTALYWYRQSLGQGLEFLIYFQGNSAPDKSGLPSDRFSAERTGGSVSTLTIQRTQQEDSAVYLCASSRDSPADTQYFGPGTRLTVL.

The gene calls are TRBV24-1 and TRBJ1-6. This CDR3 is built from 14 residues. CDR1 and CDR2 from the germline V gene are KGHDR and SFDVKD. The CDR3 here is CATLEEGEVGPLHF.

The chain has TRBV6-2 or TRBV6-3 and TRBJ1-1; the TRBD1 assignment by TCRdb is unverifiable without DNA. Germline values: CDR1 MNHEY, CDR2 SVGEGT. This CDR3 spans 15 amino acids. The CDR3 sequence is CASSYSIERGTEAFF.

The rearrangement joins TRBV6-2 or TRBV6-3 to TRBJ1-6; TCRdb returns TRBD1, unconfirmable since there is no DNA. CDR1 MNHEY and CDR2 SVGEGT come from the germline V gene. There are 14 residues in the CDR3. The chain's CDR3 is CASRRTGTTSPLHF.

V is TRBV7-9 and J is TRBJ2-3; no DNA is available, so the TRBD1 call from TCRdb remains unchecked. The CDR3 sequence is 14 residues long. Germline V gene sequence: CDR1 SEHNR, CDR2 FQNEAQ (reference sequence). This CDR3 reads CASSFRQGVDTQYF.

The chain combines TRBV5-1 with TRBJ2-7; the TRBD1 assignment by TCRdb is unverifiable without DNA. The CDR3 has 12 amino acids. Germline lookup yields CDR1 SGHRS and CDR2 YFSETQ. The CDR3 here is CASREDNYEQYF. Full variable domain (rest looked up from reference TRBV5-1 and TRBJ2-7): KAGVTQTPRYLIKTRGQQVTLSCSPISGHRSVSWYQQTPGQGLQFLFEYFSETQRNKGNFPGRFSGRQFSNSRSEMNVSTLELGDSALYLCASREDNYEQYFGPGTRLTVT.

The rearrangement uses TRBV4-1 and TRBJ1-3. The CDR3 covers 16 residues. The germline V gene encodes CDR1 MGHRA and CDR2 YSYEKL. CDR3 protein: CASSQEGGLSGNTIYF.

The chain joins TRBV7-9 to TRBJ2-3; TCRdb reports TRBD2, a call that lacks DNA to check it against. Germline lookup yields CDR1 SEHNR and CDR2 FQNEAQ (reference sequence). The CDR3 has 15 amino acids. This CDR3 reads CASRNIAGATDTQYF. The full variable domain, with the rest looked up from reference TRBV7-9 and TRBJ2-3, is DTGVSQNPRHKITKRGQNVTFRCDPISEHNRLYWYRQTLGQGPEFLTYFQNEAQLEKSRLLSDRFSAERPKGSFSTLEIQRTEQGDSAMYLCASRNIAGATDTQYFGPGTRLTVL.

The CDR3 loop is CASSLEPSGGWETQYF. This chain connects TRBV5-1 to TRBJ2-5; TCRdb lists TRBD1, though no DNA is available to test this call. This CDR3 contains 16 residues. CDR1 SGHRS and CDR2 YFSETQ come from the germline V gene.

The V gene is TRBV5-6, the J gene TRBJ2-4; checking the TCRdb D call of TRBD1 is not possible without DNA. The length of the CDR3 is 15 residues. The germline V gene encodes CDR1 SGHDT and CDR2 YYEEEE. Here the CDR3 reads CASSWGGSVWDIQYF.

This chain joins TRBV3-1 and TRBJ1-1; no DNA is available, so the TRBD1 call from TCRdb remains unchecked. CDR1 is LGHDT and CDR2 is YNNKEL in the germline V gene (reference sequence). This CDR3 has 18 residues. The CDR3: CASSQSNGQGGGGTEAFF.

The genes are TRBV3-1 and TRBJ1-5. Per the germline V gene, CDR1 is LGHDT and CDR2 is YNNKEL (reference sequence). The CDR3 contains 15 residues. CDR3 in amino acids: CASSQSGGALQPQHF.

This chain connects TRBV27 to TRBJ2-7; TCRdb's D gene call, TRBD1, goes unchecked for lack of DNA. There are 13 residues in the CDR3. Germline CDR1 and CDR2: MNHEY and SMNVEV (reference sequence). CDR3 residues: CASSLAPGGEQYF.

The gene calls are TRBV5-1 and TRBJ1-1. The CDR3 is 12 residues long. The V gene's germline CDR1 is SGHRS and CDR2 YFSETQ. The CDR3 loop is CATQGRGTEAFF.

The chain is built from TRBV20-1 and TRBJ2-1; TCRdb names TRBD1, which stays unverified in the absence of DNA. The CDR3 extends over 13 amino acids. CDR1 and CDR2 (germline): DFQATT, SNEGSKA (reference sequence). The CDR3 loop is CSGGGSSYNEQFF.

The chain couples TRBV5-4 to TRBJ2-1; the D gene TCRdb calls, TRBD1, cannot be checked with no DNA. Looked up from germline, CDR1 is SGHNT and CDR2 is YYREEE (reference sequence). The CDR3 extends over 15 amino acids. CDR3 sequence: CASSDRGALWDEQFF.

V is TRBV5-4 and J is TRBJ1-2. Germline V gene sequence: CDR1 SGHNT, CDR2 YYREEE (reference sequence). This CDR3 spans 16 amino acids. CDR3 residues: CASSLGGTEGSYGYTF.

The genes are TRBV20-1 and TRBJ2-2; the TCRdb D gene call, TRBD2, has no DNA to confirm it. The CDR3 extends over 14 amino acids. CDR1 is DFQATT, CDR2 SNEGSKA, per germline (reference sequence). The CDR3 here is CSAEGLLNTGELFF.